This TCR beta chain was identified in a study of T cells expressing NK-cell markers. The wider study: Sequencing of TCR beta repertoires drew on sorted CD3+CD56+NKG2C+, CD3+CD56+NKG2C- and CD3+CD56-NKG2C+ T cells.

Germline V gene lookup returns CDR1 MGHRA and CDR2 YSYEKL. This CDR3 contains 15 residues. Details on this clonotype: Its antigen is unidentified.

It was by 5'RACE template switching with UMIs that TCR beta cDNA was made. TCRdb re-called the 5' RACE reads; every CDR3 protein appears as one record, without DNA. The sample has hundreds of thousands of distinct CDR3 sequences. Findings and caveats of the study: Dominance of the CD3+CD56-NKG2C+ fraction by these clonotypes also held in several donors.

The source material was blood T cells: a sorted CD56 or NKG2C T cell subset, CD4+ or CD8+ T cells, or bulk PBMC T cells (not recorded which). The TCR was taken from a woman aged 18 to 75 in good health. V gene TRBV4-1 combines with J gene TRBJ1-4; the TCRdb call, TRBD1, lacks DNA for checking. The CDR3 is CASSRRGQDNEKLFF.